The source of this TCR beta chain is a study of cytomegalovirus exposure and HLA in healthy donors. Sequencing used immunoSEQ multiplex PCR; TCRdb keeps in-frame clones, though not all of them. The sample includes 90,000 to 140,000 clones, roughly 86% seen only once; the top ten take 3% to 4%. CDR1 and CDR2 from the germline V gene are SGHRS and YFSETQ. V gave up 1 base and J gave up 6 bases, with 15 bases separating them. The CDR3 has 15 residues. This clonotype originated in a woman aged 18-29 years in good health and CMV-seropositive. The specimen sequenced was PBMCs. The chain employs TRBV5-1 and TRBJ2-3; the D gene is possibly TRBD1 (6 bases). In DNA form, the CDR3 reads TGCGCCAGCAGCTTGAGCAGGGGTGGGGCGGATACGCAGTATTTT. Protein product: CASSLSRGGADTQYF.